This T cell receptor beta chain was recorded in a study of T cells in Graves' hyperthyroidism and ophthalmopathy. Turning to the study itself: Peripheral blood collection took place at initial diagnosis, before any treatment.

Clinical Activity Scores of at least 3, NOSPECS grades of at least 4 and durations under 3 months characterized ophthalmopathy patients. Clinical symptoms, serum thyroxine and TRAb, thyroid ultrasound and orbital computed tomography together formed the diagnostic basis. Regarding the study as a whole: Blood also carried most thyroid clonotypes expanded above 0.001.

In regard to this clonotype: The antigen remains unidentified.

Trimming removed 8 bases from V and 0 bases from J; junction bases left unmatched: 10. Germline loops: CDR1 SGHTA, CDR2 FQGNSA. The CDR3 length is 17 residues. RNA transcripts were the template for amplifying TCR beta CDR3 regions. RT-PCR in the first round (using the HTBI primer set) targeted the TCR CDR3. TCRdb ran MiXCR on the multiplex PCR reads and lists one entry per CDR3 protein. The sample has some 500,000 distinct CDR3 sequences, around 16% seen once. The sequence came from a woman in her 30s with Graves' ophthalmopathy. The chain recombines TRBV7-2 with TRBJ1-6, with 7 bases that match TRBD1. Sequencing used blood. The CDR3 bases are TGTGCCAGCTTCCGGGACAGTAGAAGCTCCTATAATTCACCCCTCCACTTT. Translation gives CASFRDSRSSYNSPLHF.